The present T cell receptor (beta chain) was sequenced within a study of beta chain features in type 1 diabetes. Investigators reverse transcribed all isolated RNA, so they sequenced expressed TCRB transcripts. Generated by immunoSEQ multiplex PCR, the TCRdb table keeps only in-frame clones and is missing some. In the table there are 150,000 or so clones, about a tenth of which are singletons. About this clone itself: Its specificity is unknown.

This CDR3 is 16 amino acids long. The V gene end was trimmed by 4 bases and the J gene end by 3 bases; junction bases not matched to a gene: 6. CDR1 is MNHEY and CDR2 is SVGAGI in the germline V gene. By way of CD45RO/CCR7/CD25/CD127/CD95/CD27, the CD4+ regulatory, stem cell-like memory, central memory and naive cells were sorted. Findings of the study overall: Significant though moderate, a shortening of TCRB CDR3s appeared in all four CD4+ subsets of Type 1 diabetes patients. High TCR expression in some cells could lead to their over-representation in cDNA sequencing.

The sample comprised central memory CD4+ T cells from blood. This clonotype was obtained from a man aged 18 to 30 in good health. The V and J genes are TRBV6-5 and TRBJ2-7; TRBD2 matches at 13 bases. The CDR3 nucleotides are TGTGCCAGCAGTTCCTCCGGGACTAGCGGGGACTACGAGCAGTACTTC. Encoded protein: CASSSSGTSGDYEQYF.